Each of the 16 T cell receptor beta chains below was sequenced from the same sample in a study of identical twins. TCRdb redid the calling of the 5' RACE reads with MiXCR, one entry per CDR3 protein. The table has 600,000 to 850,000 distinct CDR3 sequences, around a sixth seen once. This sample also appeared in a second study, on T cells expressing NK-cell markers.

Sequencing was performed on PBMCs. The receptors were sampled from a woman aged 18-35 years in good health.

This chain links TRBV2 with TRBJ1-1, with D perhaps matching TRBD1 (5 bases). The CDR3 length is 14 residues. Germline-derived CDR1 and CDR2 are SNHLY and FYNNEI. Trimming removed 5 bases from V and 4 bases from J, with 14 bases in between. Here the CDR3 DNA reads TGTGCCAGCAGTCAACAGGTGGGGGGCACTGAAGCTTTCTTT. It specifies CASSQQVGGTEAFF.

This clonotype showed up just a few times. This chain connects TRBV5-1 to TRBJ2-1; the D is unclear. CDR1 is SGHRS, CDR2 YFSETQ, per germline. Trimming cost V 3 bases and J 8 bases, with 0 bases left between them. The CDR3 is 9 residues long. CDR3 residues: CASSYEQFF. The CDR3 nucleotides read TGCGCCAGCAGCTATGAGCAGTTCTTC.

The V call is TRBV6-2 or TRBV6-3, the J call TRBJ2-7, with 8 bases aligning to TRBD1. Germline CDR1 MNHEY, CDR2 SVGEGT. The CDR3 is 16 residues long. V shed 6 bases, J shed 2 bases, and the junction held 12 bases outside the gene matches. CDR3 DNA: TGTGCCAGCAGCACTCTCGGACAGGGATTCGCCTACGAGCAGTACTTC. Protein: CASSTLGQGFAYEQYF.

The chain recombines TRBV6-5 with TRBJ2-4; 12 nucleotides align to TRBD2. The CDR3 has 18 residues. Germline V gene lookup returns CDR1 MNHEY and CDR2 SVGAGI. The trim removed 2 bases at V and 2 bases at J, leaving 7 bases unmatched. The CDR3 region is CASSYRALAGGSKNIQYF. In DNA form, the CDR3 reads TGTGCCAGCAGTTACCGGGCCCTAGCGGGAGGGTCCAAAAACATTCAGTACTTC.

The rearrangement joins TRBV18 to TRBJ2-7; TRBD2 matches at 9 bases. Germline V gene data show CDR1 as KGHSH and CDR2 as LQKENI. With 3 bases clipped from V and 3 bases from J, the junction kept 3 bases outside the gene matches. The CDR3 sequence is 14 residues long. The CDR3 nucleotides read TGTGCCAGCTCACCGGATAGCGGGAGCTACGAGCAGTACTTC. Protein product: CASSPDSGSYEQYF.

The V gene is TRBV20-1, the J gene TRBJ2-3, with 7 bases lining up with TRBD2. V lost 3 bases, J lost 7 bases, and 7 bases stayed unmatched. The CDR3 extends over 13 amino acids. Germline-derived CDR1 and CDR2 are DFQATT and SNEGSKA (reference sequence). Here the CDR3 reads CSASGAGVNTQYF. CDR3 DNA sequence: TGCAGTGCTAGCGGTGCGGGAGTAAATACGCAGTATTTT.

This clonotype was observed a few times. The V gene is TRBV6-1, the J gene TRBJ1-2; D unclear. Germline CDR1 MNHNS, CDR2 SASEGT. The germline V and J ends were trimmed by 6 bases and 2 bases, with 13 bases remaining between them. CDR3 length equals 14 residues. This CDR3 reads CASRRSATNYGYTF. CDR3 sequence (DNA): TGTGCCAGCAGGAGAAGTGCAACGAACTATGGCTACACCTTC.

The genes are TRBV12-5 and TRBJ2-3; D is possibly TRBD2 (6 bases). This CDR3 is built from 14 residues. The germline V gene encodes CDR1 LGHNT and CDR2 FRNRAP. V lost 2 bases to trimming and J lost 5 bases, with 11 bases between them. The CDR3 loop reads CASGLTGVIDTQYF. In DNA form, the CDR3 reads TGTGCTAGTGGTTTGACGGGAGTCATAGATACGCAGTATTTT.

The chain uses TRBV7-2 and TRBJ2-5; D may be TRBD1 (6 bases). The V end was cut by 0 bases, the J end by 1 base, with 6 bases between. Germline V gives CDR1 SGHTA, CDR2 FQGNSA. The CDR3 is made up of 14 amino acids. The CDR3 here is CASSLAGAQETQYF. CDR3 nucleotide sequence: TGTGCCAGCAGCTTAGCGGGGGCCCAAGAGACCCAGTACTTC. Complete variable domain (other parts from reference TRBV7-2 and TRBJ2-5): GAGVSQSPSNKVTEKGKDVELRCDPISGHTALYWYRQSLGQGLEFLIYFQGNSAPDKSGLPSDRFSAERTGGSVSTLTIQRTQQEDSAVYLCASSLAGAQETQYFGPGTRLLVL.

This clonotype occurred a few times. This rearrangement joins TRBV20-1 to TRBJ1-1; TRBD1 might be the D (5 bases). V lost 5 bases and J 1 base, leaving 17 bases between the germline ends. CDR3 length: 15 residues. In germline, CDR1 is DFQATT, CDR2 SNEGSKA (reference sequence). This CDR3 reads CSAVRDGRKNTEAFF. CDR3 DNA: TGCAGTGCTGTCCGGGACGGGCGTAAGAACACTGAAGCTTTCTTT.

This clonotype has only a few counts. V and J are TRBV30 and TRBJ2-2, with TRBD1 as a possible D gene (5 bases). V was clipped by 2 bases and J by 8 bases, with 12 bases between them. This CDR3 is built from 13 residues. The germline gives CDR1 GTSNPN, CDR2 SVGIG (reference sequence). The CDR3 bases are TGTGCCTGGAGTCCCCAGGGCAGGGGGGAGCTGTTTTTT. Protein sequence: CAWSPQGRGELFF.

This clonotype was counted only a few times. The V call is TRBV18, the J call TRBJ2-1, with 7 nucleotides matching TRBD2. The CDR3 is made up of 15 amino acids. The V gene end was trimmed by 3 bases and the J gene end by 10 bases; junction bases not matched to a gene: 12. CDR1 is KGHSH, CDR2 LQKENI, per germline. This chain's CDR3 is CASSPDGEGWEEQFF. For the CDR3, the DNA is TGTGCCAGCTCACCGGATGGGGAGGGATGGGAAGAGCAGTTCTTC.

This chain links TRBV27 with TRBJ1-1; D is undetermined. The CDR3 totals 14 residues. V was shortened by 3 bases and J by 4 bases, with 12 bases between the two germline ends. CDR1 is MNHEY and CDR2 is SMNVEV in the germline V gene (reference sequence). The CDR3 DNA reads TGTGCCAGCAGTTTTATGTCAGGCGGCACTGAAGCTTTCTTT. Protein: CASSFMSGGTEAFF.

The rearrangement links TRBV2 to TRBJ2-7; 9 positions agree with TRBD1. This CDR3 comprises 12 residues. The V gene's germline CDR1 is SNHLY and CDR2 FYNNEI. The chain's CDR3 is CALGQGYDEQYF. For the CDR3, the DNA is TGTGCGTTGGGACAGGGTTACGACGAGCAGTACTTC.

This clonotype was seen more than once but under ten times. The chain recombines TRBV20-1 with TRBJ2-7, with 10 bases identical to TRBD2. J lost 7 bases, V lost 4 bases, and 10 bases had no gene match. The V gene's germline CDR1 is DFQATT and CDR2 SNEGSKA (reference sequence). The CDR3 spans 14 residues. Written as DNA, the CDR3 is TGCAGTGCTACATCCACTAGCGGGGATTATGAGCAGTACTTC. Translation: CSATSTSGDYEQYF.

This chain links TRBV5-1 with TRBJ2-1, with TRBD1 identical over 8 bases. Per the germline V gene, CDR1 is SGHRS and CDR2 is YFSETQ. CDR3 length: 16 residues. The J segment lost 0 bases and the V segment lost 4 bases, leaving 6 bases of the junction unmatched. The CDR3 is CASSRRTGSSYNEQFF. The CDR3 region has the DNA TGCGCCAGCAGCCGTCGGACAGGGAGCTCCTACAATGAGCAGTTCTTC.